The clone carrying this TCR beta chain occurred many times. The sample belongs to a study of human T cells and chemical hapten exposure. About the study: Upper-back patches of 0.01% DPC were read at 6 days. Small discrepancies in pooled library volume mainly accounted for the varying TCR yields per sample.

During construction of the library, unique molecular identifiers were attached to individual cDNA molecules for quantitative, reproducible TCR counting. MiXCR was run by TCRdb on the RACE reads, yielding one entry per CDR3 protein. The sample includes some 110,000 distinct CDR3 sequences, 11% seen only once; the top ten take roughly 2.3%. Time point here: patch test 3, about 24 weeks after DPC sensitization. Indicated treatment: therapeutic diphenylcyclopropenone sensitization with weekly scalp DPC. V lost 0 bases, J lost 5 bases, and 16 bases lay in between. Germline V lookup: CDR1 MGHRA, CDR2 YSYEKL. The CDR3 consists of 16 residues.

This material consisted of whole blood, taken in connection with sensitization to the hapten diphenylcyclopropenone (DPC). The rearrangement links TRBV4-1 to TRBJ1-1, with D maybe TRBD1 (6 bases). The TCR comes from a woman between 45 and 65 years old with alopecia areata. Some clones in this sample may be carry-over from other donors' samples. DNA for the CDR3: TGCGCCAGCAGCCAAGATATGAGGAGGGGACAAACTGAAGCTTTCTTT. This encodes CASSQDMRRGQTEAFF.